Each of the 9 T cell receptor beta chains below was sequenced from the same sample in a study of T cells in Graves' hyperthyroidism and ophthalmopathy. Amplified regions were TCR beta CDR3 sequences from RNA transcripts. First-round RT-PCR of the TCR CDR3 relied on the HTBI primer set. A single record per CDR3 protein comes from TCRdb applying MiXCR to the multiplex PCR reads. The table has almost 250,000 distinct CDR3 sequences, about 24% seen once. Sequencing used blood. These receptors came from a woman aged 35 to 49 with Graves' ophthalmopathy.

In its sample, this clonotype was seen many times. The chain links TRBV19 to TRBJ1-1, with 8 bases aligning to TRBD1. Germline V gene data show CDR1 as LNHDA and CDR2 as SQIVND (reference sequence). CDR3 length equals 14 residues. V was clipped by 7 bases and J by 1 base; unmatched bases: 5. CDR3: CASKETGENTEAFF. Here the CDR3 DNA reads TGTGCCAGTAAGGAGACAGGGGAGAACACTGAAGCTTTCTTT.

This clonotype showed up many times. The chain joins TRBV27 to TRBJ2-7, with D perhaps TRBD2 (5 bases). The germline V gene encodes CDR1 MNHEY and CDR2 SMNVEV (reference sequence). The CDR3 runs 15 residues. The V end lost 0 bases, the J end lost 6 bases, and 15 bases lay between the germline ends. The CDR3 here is CASSLSKGGGPEQYF. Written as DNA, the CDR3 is TGTGCCAGCAGTTTATCCAAGGGCGGAGGACCCGAGCAGTACTTC.

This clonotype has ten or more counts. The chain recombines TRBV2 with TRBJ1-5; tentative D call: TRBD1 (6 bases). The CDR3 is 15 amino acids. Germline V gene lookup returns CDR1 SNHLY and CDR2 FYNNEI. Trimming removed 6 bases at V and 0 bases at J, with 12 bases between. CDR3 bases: TGTGCCAGCAGGAACACGGACAGTAGCAATCAGCCCCAGCATTTT. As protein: CASRNTDSSNQPQHF.

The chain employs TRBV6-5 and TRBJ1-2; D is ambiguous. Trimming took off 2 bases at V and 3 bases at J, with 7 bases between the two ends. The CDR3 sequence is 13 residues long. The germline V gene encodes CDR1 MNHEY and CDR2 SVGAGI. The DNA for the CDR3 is TGTGCCAGCAGTTACGTTCCAGACTATGGCTACACCTTC. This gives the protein CASSYVPDYGYTF.

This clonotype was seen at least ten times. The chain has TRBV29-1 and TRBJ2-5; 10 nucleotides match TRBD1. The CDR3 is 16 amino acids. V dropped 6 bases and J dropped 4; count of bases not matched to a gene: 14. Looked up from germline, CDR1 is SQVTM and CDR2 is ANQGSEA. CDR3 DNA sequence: TGCAGCGTCCGCCGTGGGACAGGGGATTGGGGAGAGACCCAGTACTTC. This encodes CSVRRGTGDWGETQYF.

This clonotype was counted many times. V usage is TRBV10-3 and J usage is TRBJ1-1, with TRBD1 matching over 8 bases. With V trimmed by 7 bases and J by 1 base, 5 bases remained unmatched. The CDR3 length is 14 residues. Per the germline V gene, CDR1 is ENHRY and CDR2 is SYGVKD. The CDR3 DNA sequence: TGTGCCATCACCCGGGACAGGCAGAACACTGAAGCTTTCTTT. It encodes CAITRDRQNTEAFF.

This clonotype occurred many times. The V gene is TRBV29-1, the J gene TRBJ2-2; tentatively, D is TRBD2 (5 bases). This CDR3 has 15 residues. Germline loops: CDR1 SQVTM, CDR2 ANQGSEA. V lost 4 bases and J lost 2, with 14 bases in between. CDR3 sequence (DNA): TGCAGCGTTGTATCTCGTGGAGGAAACACCGGGGAGCTGTTTTTT. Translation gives CSVVSRGGNTGELFF.

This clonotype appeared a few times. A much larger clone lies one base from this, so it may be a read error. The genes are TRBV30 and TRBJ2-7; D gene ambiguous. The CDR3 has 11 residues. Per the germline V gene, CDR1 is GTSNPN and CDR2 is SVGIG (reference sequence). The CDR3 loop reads CARSVLYEQYF. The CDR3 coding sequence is TGTGCCCGGAGTGTTTTGTACGAGCAGTACTTC.

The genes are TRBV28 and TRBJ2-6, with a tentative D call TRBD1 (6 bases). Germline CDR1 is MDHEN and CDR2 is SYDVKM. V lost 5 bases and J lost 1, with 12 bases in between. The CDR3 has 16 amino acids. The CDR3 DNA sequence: TGTGCCAGCAGTGGGGGACACTTGTCTGGGGCCAACGTCCTGACTTTC. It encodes CASSGGHLSGANVLTF.